This entry features one T cell receptor (beta chain) sequence. From the 5' RACE reads, TCRdb called clonotypes with MiXCR, one entry per CDR3 protein. Of 66,000 or so distinct CDR3 sequences in the sample, about 13% were seen once. The sample comes from a study of early T cells in non-severe SARS-CoV-2 infection. This CDR3 is built from 14 residues. The V end lost 7 bases, the J end lost 3 bases, and 12 bases lay between the germline ends. Germline loops: CDR1 KGHDR, CDR2 SFDVKD. The specimen sequenced was whole blood. This receptor was taken from an adult who was a healthcare worker with PCR-confirmed SARS-CoV-2 infection or an uninfected control (not recorded which). The chain has TRBV24-1 and TRBJ2-1; no definite D call. This CDR3 reads CATSPQGNYNEQFF. The CDR3 coding sequence is TGTGCCACCAGCCCACAAGGGAACTACAATGAGCAGTTCTTC.